The 25 T cell receptor beta chains reported below all come from one sample, sequenced in a study of CD8+ T cells in alopecia areata. Following extraction, RNA underwent reverse transcription to cDNA, which served as the sequencing template. Sequencing used immunoSEQ multiplex PCR; TCRdb keeps in-frame clones, though not all of them. The sample records approximately 89,000 clones, about 45% being singletons. Input material: CD4+ T cells sorted from blood. These receptors were obtained from a human donor with alopecia areata.

The chain uses TRBV5-1 and TRBJ2-2; possibly TRBD2 for D (6 bases). V was pared by 2 bases and J by 8 bases, with 16 bases between. The germline V gene has CDR1 SGHRS and CDR2 YFSETQ. This CDR3 has 15 residues. The CDR3 nucleotides are TGCGCCAGCAGCTTTCTTAGCGGACTGGAGGGGGAGCTGTTTTTT. Translating gives CASSFLSGLEGELFF. The complete variable domain, with remaining parts taken from reference TRBV5-1 and TRBJ2-2, reads KAGVTQTPRYLIKTRGQQVTLSCSPISGHRSVSWYQQTPGQGLQFLFEYFSETQRNKGNFPGRFSGRQFSNSRSEMNVSTLELGDSALYLCASSFLSGLEGELFFGEGSRLTVL.

The V gene is TRBV4-1, the J gene TRBJ1-2; D is ambiguous. In germline, CDR1 is MGHRA, CDR2 YSYEKL. With 0 bases removed from V and 4 bases from J, the gap between germline ends came to 6 bases. CDR3 length equals 13 residues. The CDR3 region has the DNA TGCGCCAGCAGCCAAGATCCCGGCTATGGCTACACCTTC. Its protein is CASSQDPGYGYTF.

There are a few counts of this clone. CDR3 sequence: CSVLGLAGDSYEQYF. CDR3 in DNA: TGCAGCGTCCTCGGACTAGCGGGAGATTCCTACGAGCAGTACTTC. This chain connects TRBV29-1 to TRBJ2-7; 13 bases align to TRBD2. V lost 6 bases to trimming and J lost 1 base; unmatched junction nucleotides: 6. This CDR3 contains 15 residues. Germline loops: CDR1 SQVTM, CDR2 ANQGSEA.

V and J are TRBV6-6 and TRBJ2-2; D gene ambiguous. This CDR3 contains 12 residues. V lost 5 bases to trimming and J lost 4 bases, with 5 bases between them. The germline gives CDR1 MNHNY, CDR2 SVGAGI (reference sequence). The CDR3 protein is CASSVVTGELFF. The CDR3 region has the DNA TGTGCCAGCAGTGTCGTCACCGGGGAGCTGTTTTTT.

This clone has a handful of counts. The V gene is TRBV7-2, the J gene TRBJ2-5; 8 nucleotides match TRBD1. This CDR3 contains 16 residues. V gave up 5 bases and J gave up 2 bases; unmatched junction bases: 10. Germline loops: CDR1 SGHTA, CDR2 FQGNSA. The CDR3 spells CASSPVATGGQETQYF. The CDR3 DNA sequence: TGTGCCAGCAGCCCAGTGGCCACAGGGGGGCAAGAGACCCAGTACTTC.

The rearrangement links TRBV29-1 to TRBJ1-1, with D uncertain. Germline V gene sequence: CDR1 SQVTM, CDR2 ANQGSEA. The CDR3 sequence is 10 residues long. Trimming stripped 6 bases from V and 5 bases from J, with 7 bases between. The CDR3, as DNA: TGCAGCGTGGCCAGTACTGAAGCTTTCTTT. Translation: CSVASTEAFF.

This clone was picked up a small number of times. This chain uses TRBV29-1 with TRBJ2-2; weak D call: TRBD1 (6 bases). Between the trimmed V and J ends, which lost 4 bases and 4 bases, there was a span of 10 bases. This CDR3 is built from 13 residues. Germline CDR1 reads SQVTM; CDR2 reads ANQGSEA. As DNA, the CDR3 is TGCAGCGTTGGGGGGCGCAGCACCGGGGAGCTGTTTTTT. Its protein product is CSVGGRSTGELFF.

The chain has TRBV30 and TRBJ2-7; D is perhaps TRBD2 (5 bases). V was pared by 2 bases and J by 5 bases, with 10 bases between. The CDR3 runs to 12 residues. Per the germline V gene, CDR1 is GTSNPN and CDR2 is SVGIG (reference sequence). The CDR3 protein is CAWSPADHEQYF. The CDR3 DNA follows: TGTGCCTGGAGTCCAGCGGATCACGAGCAGTACTTC.

This clone has just a few counts. The chain has TRBV2 and TRBJ2-7; no reliable D call. CDR3 length equals 15 residues. Germline loops: CDR1 SNHLY, CDR2 FYNNEI. V was trimmed by 6 bases and J by 4 bases, leaving 19 bases between them. Here the CDR3 DNA reads TGTGCCAGCAGGACCCCGTCCGGACCCAATTACGAGCAGTACTTC. It codes for CASRTPSGPNYEQYF.

This clone was recorded a few times. The CDR3 region is CSVQTLMNTEAFF. As DNA, the CDR3 is TGCAGCGTCCAGACTCTTATGAACACTGAAGCTTTCTTT. The chain couples TRBV29-1 to TRBJ1-1; D not resolved. Germline CDR1 SQVTM, CDR2 ANQGSEA. V gave up 6 bases and J gave up 0 bases, with 11 bases separating them. The CDR3 totals 13 residues. Using reference TRBV29-1 and TRBJ1-1 for the parts outside the CDR3, the full variable domain is SAVISQKPSRDICQRGTSLTIQCQVDSQVTMMFWYRQQPGQSLTLIATANQGSEATYESGFVIDKFPISRPNLTFSTLTVSNMSPEDSSIYLCSVQTLMNTEAFFGQGTRLTVV.

This clone came up a few times. Other DNA sequences in this sample translate to the same CDR3. The chain uses TRBV29-1 and TRBJ2-6; D unresolved. The CDR3 is 12 residues long. The germline V and J ends were trimmed by 7 bases and 1 base, with 5 bases remaining between them. Germline V lookup: CDR1 SQVTM, CDR2 ANQGSEA. The CDR3 nucleotides read TGCAGCGCAAGATCTGGGGCCAACGTCCTGACTTTC. Its translation: CSARSGANVLTF.

The genes are TRBV21-1 and TRBJ2-3. TRBV21-1 is designated a pseudogene. CDR3 length: 16 amino acids. The CDR3 sequence is CASSKADGPLTDTQYF. Here the CDR3 DNA reads TGTGCCAGCAGCAAAGCGGACGGGCCCCTCACAGATACGCAGTATTTT.

The chain couples TRBV29-1 to TRBJ2-5; 7 nucleotides align to TRBD2. The trim removed 7 bases at V and 0 bases at J, leaving 5 bases unmatched. Germline V gives CDR1 SQVTM, CDR2 ANQGSEA. The CDR3 has 13 residues. Here the CDR3 DNA reads TGCAGCGCGGGGGGATGGGACCAAGAGACCCAGTACTTC. Its translation is CSAGGWDQETQYF.

The CDR3 protein is CSVERMAGQGRHEQYF. Written as DNA, the CDR3 is TGCAGCGTTGAACGGATGGCGGGACAGGGGAGGCACGAGCAGTACTTC. The chain has TRBV29-1 and TRBJ2-7, with TRBD1 matching over 10 bases. V lost 2 bases and J lost 5; bases outside the gene matches: 12. The CDR3 is made up of 16 amino acids. Germline V gene data show CDR1 as SQVTM and CDR2 as ANQGSEA.

V gene TRBV20-1 combines with J gene TRBJ2-1; D is unclear. CDR1 DFQATT and CDR2 SNEGSKA come from the germline V gene (reference sequence). Trimming stripped 3 bases from V and 5 bases from J, with 2 bases between. The CDR3 spans 10 residues. Written as DNA, the CDR3 is TGCAGTGCTAGCGACAATGAGCAGTTCTTC. This codes for CSASDNEQFF.

The rearrangement joins TRBV29-1 to TRBJ2-1, with 7 bases aligning to TRBD1. CDR3 size: 14 residues. Germline V gene lookup returns CDR1 SQVTM and CDR2 ANQGSEA. Losses at the gene ends were 2 bases for V and 4 bases for J; bases not matched to a gene: 5. This chain's CDR3 is CSVERRQGYNEQFF. CDR3 nucleotides: TGCAGCGTTGAAAGGCGACAGGGTTACAATGAGCAGTTCTTC.

The rearrangement links TRBV29-1 to TRBJ1-2; the D gene is possibly TRBD1 (6 bases). The germline V gene encodes CDR1 SQVTM and CDR2 ANQGSEA. The CDR3 has 12 amino acids. V lost 1 base to trimming and J lost 13 bases, with 16 bases between them. DNA for the CDR3: TGCAGCGTTGAAGGCAGGGGATGGGCTCTCACCTTC. Translated, it gives CSVEGRGWALTF.

This sequence joins TRBV6-5 and TRBJ2-1, with D tentatively TRBD2 (7 bases). This CDR3 has 16 amino acids. Germline values: CDR1 MNHEY, CDR2 SVGAGI. Deletions cut 2 bases from V and 7 bases from J, with 18 bases between. The CDR3 DNA is TGTGCCAGCAGTTACGGGGGGGCCGGTCTTTCGAATGAGCAGTTCTTC. Its translation: CASSYGGAGLSNEQFF.

The CDR3 spells CATKGEETQYF. The CDR3 bases are TGTGCCACCAAGGGCGAAGAGACCCAGTACTTC. This rearrangement joins TRBV6-5 to TRBJ2-5; no clear D gene. CDR1 is MNHEY and CDR2 is SVGAGI in the germline V gene. This CDR3 spans 11 amino acids. Between the trimmed V and J ends, which lost 10 bases and 3 bases, there was a span of 9 bases.

This chain connects TRBV29-1 to TRBJ2-3, with D perhaps TRBD1 or TRBD2 (6 bases each). CDR1 and CDR2 from the germline V gene are SQVTM and ANQGSEA. The CDR3 extends over 14 amino acids. V gave up 8 bases and J gave up 1 base, with 16 bases separating them. The CDR3 loop reads CSSGGREGTDTQYF. CDR3 nucleotide sequence: TGCAGCTCCGGGGGCAGGGAAGGCACAGATACGCAGTATTTT.

This chain links TRBV29-1 with TRBJ2-3, with TRBD2 identical over 7 bases. The CDR3 consists of 13 residues. The V gene's germline CDR1 is SQVTM and CDR2 ANQGSEA. V gave up 7 bases and J gave up 3 bases; unmatched junction bases: 7. This CDR3 is CSARGEGTDTQYF. The CDR3, as DNA: TGCAGCGCCCGAGGGGAGGGGACAGATACGCAGTATTTT.

This clone was counted a single time. V usage is TRBV7-2 and J usage is TRBJ2-1; D may match TRBD1 or TRBD2 (6 bases each). The CDR3 loop spans 15 amino acids. Germline V CDR1 and CDR2: SGHTA, FQGNSA. Deletions cut 2 bases from V and 10 bases from J, with 18 bases between. Here the CDR3 DNA reads TGTGCCAGCAGCTTAAAATTGTGGGGGGCTAGAGAGCAGTTCTTC. Its translation is CASSLKLWGAREQFF.

This clone was detected only a few times. Other nucleotide sequences from this sample produce the same CDR3. The rearrangement joins TRBV5-1 to TRBJ2-7; D is perhaps TRBD1 (5 bases). Germline V gives CDR1 SGHRS, CDR2 YFSETQ. The ends were cut back, 4 bases at V and 3 bases at J, with 8 bases in the middle. CDR3 size: 12 residues. The CDR3 sequence is CASSRDSYEQYF. CDR3 DNA: TGCGCCAGCAGCCGAGACAGCTACGAGCAGTACTTC.

This chain connects TRBV30 to TRBJ1-2; TRBD1 is a possible D gene (5 bases). The CDR3 contains 12 residues. Germline V lookup: CDR1 GTSNPN, CDR2 SVGIG (reference sequence). Trimming took 2 bases from V and 4 from J, leaving 8 bases between them. The CDR3 region has the DNA TGTGCCTGGAGTTCGGGGGGCTATGGCTACACCTTC. Its translation is CAWSSGGYGYTF. Full variable domain (outside the CDR3, taken from reference TRBV30 and TRBJ1-2): SQTIHQWPATLVQPVGSPLSLECTVEGTSNPNLYWYRQAAGRGLQLLFYSVGIGQISSEVPQNLSASRPQDRQFILSSKKLLLSDSGFYLCAWSSGGYGYTFGSGTRLTVV.

This clone has more than one count but fewer than ten. This sequence joins TRBV4-1 and TRBJ2-1; D gene uncertain. Trimming removed 4 bases at V and 3 bases at J, with 10 bases between. Germline V CDR1 and CDR2: MGHRA, YSYEKL. The CDR3 covers 14 residues. CDR3 amino acids: CASSPTWVYNEQFF. In DNA form, the CDR3 reads TGCGCCAGCAGCCCAACCTGGGTCTACAATGAGCAGTTCTTC.